The T cell receptor beta chain under discussion was sequenced for a study of shared T cell receptors in the human thymus. Here immunoSEQ multiplex PCR was the method, and the copy in TCRdb shows in-frame clones only, minus some. The top ten hold roughly 0.021% of the sample, which has a few hundred thousand clones, around 93% seen once. The V end was cut by 3 bases, the J end by 3 bases, with 12 bases between. CDR1 and CDR2 (germline): MDHEN, SYDVKM. The CDR3 runs to 15 residues. The sequence was obtained from a human donor. Sample: thymocytes. This chain joins TRBV28 and TRBJ1-5, with D unresolved. In DNA form, the CDR3 reads TGTGCCAGCAGTTTTTGTCGAAGCCACAATCAGCCCCAGCATTTT. This gives the protein CASSFCRSHNQPQHF.